A selection of T cell receptor beta chains follows, all from one sample in a study of shared clonotypes between healthy human individuals. The assay was immunoSEQ multiplex PCR, and TCRdb's table has in-frame clones only and misses some. The sample yields fewer than 350,000 clones, about nine tenths seen once. Sample: memory CD8+ T cells sorted from blood. The source of these receptors is a man aged 18 to 35 in good health. Both conserved end residues are part of each CDR3. Fields, in order: V gene, clone size, J gene, D gene, CDR3 DNA, CDR3 protein. D genes are given only for firm matches. Size is stated for part of the rows, as once, few or many counts, or as a class when the clone is expanded.

TRBV29-1	-	TRBJ2-1	TRBD1	TGCAGCGTTGAAAATGGACAGGGCTATGAGCAGTTCTTC	CSVENGQGYEQFF
TRBV27	-	TRBJ1-2	-	TGTGCCAGCAGTTCATTTCTAGCGGCTGGCTACACCTTC	CASSSFLAAGYTF
TRBV11-3	-	TRBJ2-2	TRBD1	TGTGCCAGCAGTCCGAAAGGACAGGGGGTGAACACCGGGGAGCTGTTTTTT	CASSPKGQGVNTGELFF
TRBV27	-	TRBJ1-4	-	TGTGCCAGCAGTTTATACCCCCGTCAGCGCAGTAATGAAAAACTGTTTTTT	CASSLYPRQRSNEKLFF
TRBV6-5	once	TRBJ2-7	TRBD1	TGTGCCAGCAGTCACAGGGGTCCCAACGAGCAGTACTTC	CASSHRGPNEQYF
TRBV7-2	once	TRBJ2-3	-	TGTGCCAGCAGCTTAAGCGGAGATACGCAGTATTTT	CASSLSGDTQYF
TRBV19	-	TRBJ2-5	TRBD1	TGTGCCAGTGCCCAGACAGGGGAAGAGACCCAGTACTTC	CASAQTGEETQYF
TRBV4-1	once	TRBJ2-3	TRBD2	TGCGCCAGCAGCCAAGAATCGGGGACTAGCGACACAGATACGCAGTATTTT	CASSQESGTSDTDTQYF
TRBV13	once	TRBJ2-3	-	TGTGCCAGCAGCTTGCAGGGGAGGCCAGATACGCAGTATTTT	CASSLQGRPDTQYF
TRBV19	few	TRBJ1-6	-	TGTGCCAGTAGTAGGGAGGGGTCGGATTCACCCCTCCACTTT	CASSREGSDSPLHF
TRBV7-2	-	TRBJ2-7	TRBD1	TGTGCCAGTGAGAATACAGGGGTCGACGAGCAGTACTTC	CASENTGVDEQYF
TRBV7-9	-	TRBJ1-1	-	TGTGCCAGCAGCTCAACAGTGAACACTGAAGCTTTCTTT	CASSSTVNTEAFF
TRBV11-2	-	TRBJ1-2	-	TGTGCCAGCAGCTTAGGTCTAACAGGGATTTCTAACTATGGCTACACCTTC	CASSLGLTGISNYGYTF
TRBV6-1	-	TRBJ2-7	-	TGTGCCAGCAGTGAAGGAGGATGGACAGCCTTATACGAGCAGTACTTC	CASSEGGWTALYEQYF
TRBV9	once	TRBJ1-2	-	TGTGCCAGCAGCGCGGGGACGGCTCTTAACTATGGCTACACCTTC	CASSAGTALNYGYTF
TRBV7-9	-	TRBJ2-5	TRBD2	TGTGCCAGCAGCTCGACCTTAGCGGGACGAGAGACCCAGTACTTC	CASSSTLAGRETQYF
TRBV7-9	few	TRBJ2-1	-	TGTGCCAGCAGCCAGATCCAAGGAGTCCACAATGAGCAGTTCTTC	CASSQIQGVHNEQFF
TRBV15	-	TRBJ1-1	-	TGTGCCACCAGCAGCCGGGGGGAAAACACTGAAGCTTTCTTT	CATSSRGENTEAFF
TRBV4-1	-	TRBJ2-7	TRBD2	TGCGCCAGCAGCCAAGATCCTAGCGGAAGCTCCTACGAGCAGTACTTC	CASSQDPSGSSYEQYF
TRBV5-5	-	TRBJ1-1	TRBD1	TGTGCCAGCACCCGAACCCATACGGGACAGGGGATGAACACTGAAGCTTTCTTT	CASTRTHTGQGMNTEAFF
TRBV6-5	-	TRBJ2-2	-	TGTGCCAGCAGTTATACGGGTTCGAACACCGGGGAGCTGTTTTTT	CASSYTGSNTGELFF
TRBV5-6	-	TRBJ2-7	-	TGTGCCAGCAGCTTGACAGGGAGAATTTACGAGCAGTACTTC	CASSLTGRIYEQYF
TRBV9	-	TRBJ2-5	-	TGTGCCAGCAGCGTAGAAGGACAGCAAGAGACCCAGTACTTC	CASSVEGQQETQYF
TRBV19	-	TRBJ2-1	TRBD1	TGTGCCAGTACCCCGGTTAAGGGGGCGGTTAATGAGCAGTTCTTC	CASTPVKGAVNEQFF
TRBV29-1	many	TRBJ2-7	-	TGCAGCGTTGAAGTTGGTATGAGACAGCCCTACGAGCAGTACTTC	CSVEVGMRQPYEQYF
TRBV27	-	TRBJ2-7	-	TGTGCCAGCAGTTTCTACGGGATCGGTGAGCAGTACTTC	CASSFYGIGEQYF
TRBV6-5	-	TRBJ2-7	-	TGTGCCAGCAGCATACCAGGGAACGAGCAGTACTTC	CASSIPGNEQYF
TRBV7-9	-	TRBJ2-7	-	TGTGCCAGCAGCCCTCCCCCCGGGACACCAAACTACGAGCAGTACTTC	CASSPPPGTPNYEQYF
TRBV27	-	TRBJ1-5	-	TGTGCCAGCAGTGCACTCTCCTTGGGCGGTCAGCCCCAGCATTTT	CASSALSLGGQPQHF
TRBV6-5	-	TRBJ1-1	-	TGTGCCAGCAGCTTTACAGGCCTTAGGGACACTGAAGCTTTCTTT	CASSFTGLRDTEAFF